This T cell receptor (beta chain) stems from a study of control samples from healthy donors and cancer patients. CDR3 size: 15 residues. From germline, CDR1 is SGHVS and CDR2 FQNEAQ. Deletions cut 5 bases from V and 0 bases from J, with 11 bases between. Libraries were prepared by immunoSEQ multiplex PCR; TCRdb keeps only in-frame clonotypes and omits some of them. The sample consists of more than 95,000 clones, 83% of them appearing once. This chain uses TRBV7-8 with TRBJ2-1; D call uncertain. This TCR came from a woman between 45 and 65 years old in good health. Sequencing input: blood. The CDR3 spells CASSTDPSSYNEQFF. The CDR3, as DNA: TGTGCCAGCAGCACCGACCCGAGCTCCTACAATGAGCAGTTCTTC.